This T cell receptor (beta chain) was observed in a study of cytomegalovirus exposure and HLA in healthy donors. A word on this clone: The sample holds other DNA sequences that translate to the same CDR3.

A multiplex PCR was run with 60 Vbeta primers and 13 Jbeta primers. Here immunoSEQ multiplex PCR was the method, and the copy in TCRdb shows in-frame clones only, minus some. The sample records roughly 190,000 clones, 70% to 80% being singletons. This CDR3 is built from 14 residues. V shed 2 bases and J 0 bases; nucleotides not matched to a gene: 1. Germline-derived CDR1 and CDR2 are SGDLS and YYNGEE. The TCR originated in a woman in her forties or fifties in good health and CMV-seronegative. J is TRBJ1-1 and V is TRBV9, with 7 positions matching TRBD1. Sequenced: PBMCs. The CDR3 sequence is CASSVTGVNTEAFF. As DNA, the CDR3 is TGTGCCAGCAGCGTCACAGGGGTGAACACTGAAGCTTTCTTT. Supplemented by reference TRBV9 and TRBJ1-1, the full variable domain reads DSGVTQTPKHLITATGQRVTLRCSPRSGDLSVYWYQQSLDQGLQFLIQYYNGEERAKGNILERFSAQQFPDLHSELNLSSLELGDSALYFCASSVTGVNTEAFFGQGTRLTVV.